These 17 T cell receptor beta chains were all obtained from the same sample, sequenced in a study of T cell responses to AZD1222 COVID-19 vaccine. The protocol was immunoSEQ multiplex PCR, while the TCRdb copy is restricted to in-frame clones and leaves out a portion. The table includes some 120,000 clones, roughly 85% detected once. The source material was peripheral blood, sampled on day 0 of AZD1222 vaccination. These receptors were taken from an adult in good health.

CDR3 protein: CASSLRADTQYF. CDR3 coding DNA: TGTGCCAGCAGCCTACGGGCAGATACGCAGTATTTT. The genes are TRBV3-1 (or the pseudogene TRBV3-2) and TRBJ2-3; D is undetermined. Per the germline V gene, CDR1 is LGHDT and CDR2 is YNNKEL (reference sequence). This CDR3 is 12 amino acids long. Trimming took 4 bases from V and 4 from J, leaving 6 bases between them.

The J gene is TRBJ2-5, the V gene TRBV27, with D possibly TRBD2 on 5 matching bases. Germline CDR1 and CDR2: MNHEY and SMNVEV (reference sequence). The V gene lost 2 bases and the J gene lost 0 bases, with 7 bases spanning the gap. The CDR3 has 14 residues. CDR3 amino acids: CASSLRRDQETQYF. The CDR3, as DNA: TGTGCCAGCAGTTTAAGGCGGGACCAAGAGACCCAGTACTTC.

The chain uses TRBV5-6 and TRBJ1-2; D is unresolved. Trimming pared 1 base from V and 2 bases from J, leaving 6 bases between. Germline-derived CDR1 and CDR2 are SGHDT and YYEEEE. The CDR3 spans 13 residues. The CDR3 coding sequence is TGTGCCAGCAGCTTGCAATTAAACTATGGCTACACCTTC. Translated, it gives CASSLQLNYGYTF.

This clone was observed a single time. The chain carries TRBV29-1 and TRBJ1-2; D not resolved. V was shortened by 6 bases and J by 7 bases, with 12 bases between the two germline ends. Germline assignment: CDR1 SQVTM and CDR2 ANQGSEA. The CDR3 consists of 11 residues. The CDR3 region is CSVQAMVGYTF. The CDR3 nucleotides are TGCAGCGTCCAGGCCATGGTTGGCTACACCTTC.

This chain connects TRBV27 to TRBJ1-6; D remains ambiguous. The CDR3 runs to 12 residues. V was cut by 3 bases and J by 6 bases, with 3 bases left in between. The germline V gene has CDR1 MNHEY and CDR2 SMNVEV (reference sequence). CDR3 residues: CASSFTNSPLHF. The CDR3 nucleotides read TGTGCCAGCAGTTTCACTAATTCACCCCTCCACTTT.

The DNA of the CDR3 is TGTGCCAGCAGCCAAGGGACAGGGGGTCGAACCGGGGAGACCCAGTACTTC. Encoded protein: CASSQGTGGRTGETQYF. The V and J genes are TRBV7-9 and TRBJ2-5; TRBD1 matches 11 bases. The ends lost 5 bases at V and 5 bases at J; junction bases unmatched: 13. Germline-derived CDR1 and CDR2 are SEHNR and FQNEAQ (reference sequence). The CDR3 runs to 17 residues. The full variable domain, its missing parts supplied by reference TRBV7-9 and TRBJ2-5, is DTGVSQNPRHKITKRGQNVTFRCDPISEHNRLYWYRQTLGQGPEFLTYFQNEAQLEKSRLLSDRFSAERPKGSFSTLEIQRTEQGDSAMYLCASSQGTGGRTGETQYFGPGTRLLVL.

This chain connects TRBV10-1 to TRBJ1-3; D gene unclear. The germline gives CDR1 WNHNN, CDR2 SYGVQD (reference sequence). The CDR3 sequence is 17 residues long. The ends were cut back, 3 bases at V and 0 bases at J, with 15 bases in the middle. The chain's CDR3 is CASSDVIGSYSGNTIYF. CDR3 nucleotide sequence: TGCGCCAGCAGTGACGTCATCGGGTCCTACTCTGGAAACACCATATATTTT.

This clone was counted a few times. This rearrangement joins TRBV19 to TRBJ1-5; TRBD1 matches 8 bases. The V gene's germline CDR1 is LNHDA and CDR2 SQIVND (reference sequence). The CDR3 spans 16 residues. Trimming removed 7 bases from V and 3 bases from J; junction bases left unmatched: 11. The CDR3 DNA reads TGTGCCAGTACGGCCATACAGGGGGGTAACAATCAGCCCCAGCATTTT. Translating it yields CASTAIQGGNNQPQHF.

This clone was found once. This chain uses TRBV10-1 with TRBJ2-3, with D uncertain. CDR1 and CDR2 from the germline V gene are WNHNN and SYGVQD (reference sequence). Trimming left V 0 bases short and J 6 bases short, with 16 bases between. CDR3 size: 16 residues. The chain's CDR3 is CASSESGDLLGDTQYF. CDR3 DNA sequence: TGCGCCAGCAGTGAGTCCGGTGACCTCCTGGGGGATACGCAGTATTTT.

V usage is TRBV24-1 and J usage is TRBJ1-5; TRBD1 agrees at 7 bases. CDR1 is KGHDR and CDR2 is SFDVKD in the germline V gene. The CDR3 is made up of 16 amino acids. V trimming: 4 bases; J trimming: 7 bases; junction bases outside the gene matches: 12. The CDR3 spells CATSDDGTALRQPQHF. The DNA for the CDR3 is TGTGCCACCAGTGACGACGGGACAGCTTTACGGCAGCCCCAGCATTTT.

This clone was counted only a few times. The genes are TRBV9 and TRBJ1-4; perhaps TRBD1 as D (5 bases). The CDR3 consists of 14 residues. Trimming cost V 4 bases and J 6 bases, with 13 bases left between them. Germline V gene sequence: CDR1 SGDLS, CDR2 YYNGEE. The CDR3 coding sequence is TGTGCCAGCAGCCCCCGGGGGGGGGATGAAAAACTGTTTTTT. This codes for CASSPRGGDEKLFF.

The CDR3 DNA follows: TGCGCCAGCAGTGGGGGTCTAGCGGGGCTCTCCTACGAGCAGTACTTC. Translating gives CASSGGLAGLSYEQYF. V gene TRBV10-1 combines with J gene TRBJ2-7, with 9 bases lining up with TRBD2. The trim removed 4 bases at V and 0 bases at J, leaving 7 bases unmatched. CDR3 length equals 16 residues. The V gene's germline CDR1 is WNHNN and CDR2 SYGVQD (reference sequence).

This chain links TRBV7-3 with TRBJ1-1; 7 bases agree with TRBD1. The CDR3 consists of 19 residues. CDR1 SGHTA and CDR2 FQGTGA come from the germline V gene. V shed 0 bases, J shed 3 bases, and the junction held 16 bases outside the gene matches. CDR3 nucleotides: TGTGCCAGCAGCTTAACCCCTTGGCCCCTACAGGGGTCGGACACTGAAGCTTTCTTT. It codes for CASSLTPWPLQGSDTEAFF.

CDR3 DNA sequence: TGTGCCAGCAGTGAAAGGGTAACGAGGGGCGCGAAGCAGTACTTC. The encoded protein is CASSERVTRGAKQYF. V gene TRBV2 combines with J gene TRBJ2-7; possibly TRBD1 or TRBD2 for D (5 bases each). The CDR3 sequence is 15 residues long. Looked up from germline, CDR1 is SNHLY and CDR2 is FYNNEI. V dropped 2 bases and J dropped 8 bases, with 19 bases sitting between them. Combining the CDR3 with reference TRBV2 and TRBJ2-7 gives the whole variable domain EPEVTQTPSHQVTQMGQEVILRCVPISNHLYFYWYRQILGQKVEFLVSFYNNEISEKSEIFDDQFSVERPDGSNFTLKIRSTKLEDSAMYFCASSERVTRGAKQYFGPGTRLTVT.

V usage is TRBV9 and J usage is TRBJ1-3; 8 bases fit TRBD1. There are 20 residues in the CDR3. CDR1 and CDR2 (germline): SGDLS, YYNGEE. V dropped 0 bases and J dropped 0; count of bases not matched to a gene: 14. The CDR3 protein is CASSVATRTGPTGSGNTIYF. The CDR3, as DNA: TGTGCCAGCAGCGTAGCTACCCGGACAGGGCCCACTGGCTCTGGAAACACCATATATTTT.

This clone was detected a few times. The chain couples TRBV7-3 to TRBJ2-2, with a weak D call TRBD1 (6 bases). Trimming removed 5 bases at V and 0 bases at J, with 16 bases between. CDR1 and CDR2 from the germline V gene are SGHTA and FQGTGA. This CDR3 contains 17 residues. The CDR3, as DNA: TGTGCCAGCAGCCCTCGGACAGTTTTCGCGAACACCGGGGAGCTGTTTTTT. It yields the protein CASSPRTVFANTGELFF.

This clone was seen a handful of times. V gene TRBV6-6 combines with J gene TRBJ2-3; TRBD2 matches at 9 bases. The J segment lost 4 bases and the V segment lost 5 bases, leaving 13 bases of the junction unmatched. CDR3 length: 17 amino acids. CDR1 and CDR2 from the germline V gene are MNHNY and SVGAGI (reference sequence). CDR3 DNA: TGTGCCAGCAGTCACCTGTCGGGGGGCGGGAGGGCAGATACGCAGTATTTT. Protein product: CASSHLSGGGRADTQYF.